This TCR beta chain derives from a study of control samples from healthy donors and cancer patients. This table comes from immunoSEQ multiplex PCR, and its TCRdb copy is limited to in-frame clones, with some not included. The sample has about 2,000 clones, over 65% seen once. The clonotype originates from a female donor with lung cancer. Sequenced sample: formalin-fixed, paraffin-embedded tissue.

Here the CDR3 DNA reads TGTGCCAGTAGCCAGGCGGTGGGCGGGGAGCTGTTTTTT. Amino acid sequence: CASSQAVGGELFF. The J gene is TRBJ2-2, the V gene TRBV19; D not resolved. The germline V gene encodes CDR1 LNHDA and CDR2 SQIVND (reference sequence). V was trimmed by 6 bases and J by 7 bases, leaving 12 bases between them. The CDR3 runs to 13 residues.